This is a list of T cell receptor beta chains from one sample in a study of blood T cell repertoires in COVID-19. Measured with immunoSEQ multiplex PCR; TCRdb has only the in-frame clones, and not every one. The sample records approximately 160,000 clones, 90% to 95% being singletons. Sequences were obtained from peripheral blood. The receptors come from a middle-aged man with acute or convalescent COVID-19. CDR3s include the opening cysteine and the closing phenylalanine or tryptophan. Fields, in order: clone size, V gene, J gene, D gene, CDR3 DNA, CDR3 protein. The D gene is left open where the match is weak. Size is stated for part of the rows, as once, few or many counts, or as a class when the clone is expanded.

>NA|TRBV29-1|TRBJ2-2|TRBD2
TGCAGCGTTGTGGCGGGAGCGGGGACCGGGGAGCTGTTTTTT
CSVVAGAGTGELFF
>few|TRBV7-8|TRBJ2-5|TRBD1
TGTGCCAGCAGCTACCGGGACAGGACCCAAGAGACCCAGTACTTC
CASSYRDRTQETQYF
>NA|TRBV6-5|TRBJ2-2|TRBD1
TGTGCCAGCAGTTACTGGGCAGGGGGAACCGGGGAGCTGTTTTTT
CASSYWAGGTGELFF
>NA|TRBV30|TRBJ1-5|NA
TGTGCCTGGAGTGCACCCGGAGAAAGCCCGGATCAGCCCCAGCATTTT
CAWSAPGESPDQPQHF
>NA|TRBV10-3|TRBJ2-6|NA
TGTGCCATCAGTGAGTCTATCCAGGGATCTGGGGCCAACGTCCTGACTTTC
CAISESIQGSGANVLTF
>NA|TRBV27|TRBJ2-1|TRBD2
TGTGCCAGCAGTACCGGGACTAGCGGGGGGGACAATGAGCAGTTCTTC
CASSTGTSGGDNEQFF
>NA|TRBV5-1|TRBJ2-1|TRBD2
TGCGCCAGCAGCTTGTCCCCTAGCGGGGGAAATGAGCAGTTCTTC
CASSLSPSGGNEQFF
>NA|TRBV7-2|TRBJ2-7|TRBD1
TGTGCCAGCAGCTTAGGCCCGCGGGACAGGGGTTACGAGCAGTACTTC
CASSLGPRDRGYEQYF
>NA|TRBV30|TRBJ1-5|TRBD1
TGTGCCTGGAGTACCTTGGACAGGAGTTATCAGCCCCAGCATTTT
CAWSTLDRSYQPQHF
>NA|TRBV2|TRBJ1-6|TRBD1
TGTGCCAGCAGTGAAGCGACAGGGTGGAATTCACCCCTCCACTTT
CASSEATGWNSPLHF
>NA|TRBV11-2|TRBJ2-1|NA
TGTGCCAGCAGCTTAATATACAATGAGCAGTTCTTC
CASSLIYNEQFF
>NA|TRBV7-2|TRBJ2-1|NA
TGTGCCAGCAGCTTAGGTCGGCTAGCGCGAGGGGATGAGCAGTTCTTC
CASSLGRLARGDEQFF
>NA|TRBV10-3|TRBJ2-7|TRBD2
TGTGCCATCACCGCTTCGGGGGGTAGGAACGAGCAGTACTTC
CAITASGGRNEQYF
>NA|TRBV15|TRBJ2-3|TRBD2
TGTGCCACCAGCAGAAGGGCCGGAGCGGGAGGGCCTGCAGATACGCAGTATTTT
CATSRRAGAGGPADTQYF
>NA|TRBV2|TRBJ1-6|NA
TGTGCCAGCAGGTTGGGCAATTCACCCCTCCACTTT
CASRLGNSPLHF
>once|TRBV13|TRBJ2-3|TRBD2
TGTGCCAGCAGCCAAAAACCGAAGTGGGGACTAGCGGGAGATTATACGCAGTATTTT
CASSQKPKWGLAGDYTQYF
>NA|TRBV6-5|TRBJ1-6|TRBD1
TGTGCCAGCAGTTACTCGACCAGGGGGGAAGGACCCCTCCACTTT
CASSYSTRGEGPLHF
>NA|TRBV10-1|TRBJ2-3|TRBD2
TGCGCCAGCAGTGAGTTCCTAGCGGGAAGGGATACGCAGTATTTT
CASSEFLAGRDTQYF
>NA|TRBV9|TRBJ2-7|TRBD1
TGTGCCAGCAGTGTAACCGGGACAGGGGATTACGAGCAGTACTTC
CASSVTGTGDYEQYF
>NA|TRBV9|TRBJ2-2|TRBD2
TGTGCCAGCAGCTCCCGGACTAGCGGGGGGGACACCGGGGAGCTGTTTTTT
CASSSRTSGGDTGELFF
>NA|TRBV27|TRBJ2-1|NA
TGTGCCAGCAGCCGCAACAGGGTTTCCAATGAGCAGTTCTTC
CASSRNRVSNEQFF
>NA|TRBV6-5|TRBJ2-7|NA
TGTGCCAGCAGGGGGCCTCCACCTCCTTACGAGCAGTACTTC
CASRGPPPPYEQYF
>NA|TRBV28|TRBJ1-6|NA
TGTGCCAGCAGTTCCCCCTTTGTGTCAGGTTCGGGGACCTATAATTCACCCCTCCACTTT
CASSSPFVSGSGTYNSPLHF
>NA|TRBV7-2|TRBJ2-3|TRBD2
TGTGCCAGCAGCTCTAGCGGTTACAGCACAGATACGCAGTATTTT
CASSSSGYSTDTQYF
>NA|TRBV7-8|TRBJ2-3|TRBD1
TGTGCCAGCAGCCGAGACAGGGTTAGCACAGATACGCAGTATTTT
CASSRDRVSTDTQYF
>NA|TRBV5-1|TRBJ2-1|TRBD2
TGCGCCAGCAGCCTGGGCGCTAGCGGGAGGTTTCAAAATGAGCAGTTCTTC
CASSLGASGRFQNEQFF
>NA|TRBV2|TRBJ1-5|TRBD1
TGTGCCAGCAGAGGGACAGGCTCTAGGCCCCAGCATTTT
CASRGTGSRPQHF
>NA|TRBV4-3|TRBJ1-2|NA
TGCGCCAGCAGCCAAGAAGTCAGTGTCATCCTCTATGGCTACACCTTC
CASSQEVSVILYGYTF
>NA|TRBV11-1|TRBJ2-1|TRBD1
TGTGCCAGCAGCTTAGATCTTAGGGACAGGGAGAATGAGCAGTTCTTC
CASSLDLRDRENEQFF
>NA|TRBV29-1|TRBJ1-1|NA
TGCAGCGTTCGACTTCGTACTGAAGCTTTCTTT
CSVRLRTEAFF
>NA|TRBV30|TRBJ1-1|TRBD1
TGTGCCTGGAGTGTACCGGGACAGTTTTACACTGAAGCTTTCTTT
CAWSVPGQFYTEAFF
>NA|TRBV4-1|TRBJ1-5|NA
TGCGCCAGCAGCCAAGAAAGGACAGTTAGTCAGCCCCAGCATTTT
CASSQERTVSQPQHF
>NA|TRBV24-1|TRBJ2-1|NA
TGTGCCACCAGTGACACACGGCTAGCTAGTGAGCAGTTCTTC
CATSDTRLASEQFF
>NA|TRBV3-1/TRBV3-2|TRBJ1-1|NA
TGTGCCAGCAGCCAAGAACTTACGAACACTGAAGCTTTCTTT
CASSQELTNTEAFF
>NA|TRBV5-6|TRBJ1-6|TRBD1
TGTGCCAGCAGCTCGACAGGGAAGCGGAGTTCACCCCTCCACTTT
CASSSTGKRSSPLHF
>NA|TRBV2|TRBJ2-3|TRBD2
TGTGCCAGCACAGAGACCTTAGCGGGAGTATATACGCAGTATTTT
CASTETLAGVYTQYF
>NA|TRBV7-9|TRBJ1-3|NA
TGTGCCAGCAGCTTATGGCGGGGAAGCTCTGGAAACACCATATATTTT
CASSLWRGSSGNTIYF
>NA|TRBV5-1|TRBJ2-1|TRBD1
TGCGCCAGCAGCTATAGCCCAGGGGGCGATGAGCAGTTCTTC
CASSYSPGGDEQFF
>NA|TRBV19|TRBJ2-5|NA
TGTGCCAGTAGGATTACACACCCGAACCAAGAGACCCAGTACTTC
CASRITHPNQETQYF
>NA|TRBV10-2|TRBJ1-5|NA
TGCGCCAGCAGTAAAGGACCGGAGGTCCACAATCAGCCCCAGCATTTT
CASSKGPEVHNQPQHF
>NA|TRBV28|TRBJ1-2|TRBD1
TGTGCCATCTCGAGGACAGGGGTTTATGGCTACACCTTC
CAISRTGVYGYTF
>NA|TRBV9|TRBJ2-7|NA
TGTGCCAGCAGCGTGGGCGGGACCGAGCAGTACTTC
CASSVGGTEQYF
>NA|TRBV3-1/TRBV3-2|TRBJ2-7|NA
TGTGCCAGCAGCCAAAGCTTCTCCTACGAGCAGTACTTC
CASSQSFSYEQYF
>NA|TRBV19|TRBJ2-7|NA
TGTGCCAGTAGTATGGGTGCGGCCTCCTACGAGCAGTACTTC
CASSMGAASYEQYF